This T cell receptor (beta chain) was sequenced during a study of blood T cell repertoires in COVID-19. Looking at the study overall: Both acute and convalescent COVID-19 samples were obtained from the United States, Italy and Spain. PBMCs, B-cell-depleted T cells, or T cells provided the cDNA or gDNA that made up the material.

Authors' analysis steps: Counts of nucleated cells, estimated from reference gene primer amplification, were obtained. Data came from immunoSEQ multiplex PCR; TCRdb stores just in-frame clones and leaves some out. The DNA was the basis for D and trimming; V, J and clone size are from that table. The sample has around 90,000 clones; approximately 92% are singletons. This clone is a singleton in its sample. This CDR3 region has 16 residues. In germline, CDR1 is MNHEY, CDR2 SMNVEV (reference sequence). V shed 2 bases and J shed 5 bases, with 18 bases lying between them. Input material: peripheral blood. This chain uses TRBV27 with TRBJ1-1, with D perhaps matching TRBD1 (6 bases). This TCR was recovered from a woman aged 55-69 years with active COVID-19. The CDR3 is CASSLNGGAGWTEAFF. CDR3 coding DNA: TGTGCCAGCAGTTTAAATGGGGGGGCGGGGTGGACTGAAGCTTTCTTT.